The present entry profiles one TCR beta chain with its context. The source of the sample is a study of T cell changes during pregnancy in multiple sclerosis. Repertoires were generated with immunoSEQ multiplex PCR, while TCRdb's copy carries only in-frame clones and drops some. Here the sample spans tens of thousands of clones, just over 90% being singletons. Sequencing used peripheral blood, obtained in the second trimester of pregnancy. The origin of this receptor is a female donor in good health, enrolled as a control in a pregnancy study.

The CDR3 reads CASSLAGQGGNQPQHF. The CDR3 nucleotides read TGTGCCAGCAGTTTAGCGGGACAGGGTGGGAATCAGCCCCAGCATTTT. The J gene is TRBJ1-5, the V gene TRBV28; 9 positions agree with TRBD1. Trimming removed 2 bases from V and 4 bases from J; junction bases left unmatched: 6. CDR3 size: 16 residues. Germline V gene data show CDR1 as MDHEN and CDR2 as SYDVKM. Looking up the rest from reference TRBV28 and TRBJ1-5 gives the full variable domain: DVKVTQSSRYLVKRTGEKVFLECVQDMDHENMFWYRQDPGLGLRLIYFSYDVKMKEKGDIPEGYSVSREKKERFSLILESASTNQTSMYLCASSLAGQGGNQPQHFGDGTRLSIL.